Following are 8 T cell receptor beta chains from one sample sequenced in a study of a mutant IDH1 vaccine in newly diagnosed glioma. Sample time point: week 5, during vaccination. Every vaccine dose comprised 300 ug of mutant IDH1 20-mer peptide plus topical imiquimod. These receptors have no known antigen. Profiling relied on immunoSEQ multiplex PCR, and the TCRdb table lists in-frame clones only, not all of them. The repertoire holds 25,000 or so clones, with under 85% as singletons. The sequences come from PBMCs, collected from a glioma patient whose treatment included an IDH1 peptide vaccine. These receptors all stem from a man in his forties with glioma. Some clones in this sample may be carry-over from other donors' samples.

The gene calls are TRBV19 and TRBJ2-7; tentatively, D is TRBD1 (6 bases). Trimming shortened V by 1 base and J by 2 bases, and 15 bases separated the two germline ends. CDR1 is LNHDA, CDR2 SQIVND, per germline (reference sequence). The CDR3 has 16 amino acids. The CDR3 DNA follows: TGTGCCAGTAGTATAGGACAGGTGGAAAGACCCTACGAGCAGTACTTC. Translating gives CASSIGQVERPYEQYF.

The chain uses TRBV5-1 and TRBJ2-7; D possibly corresponds to TRBD1 (5 bases). Germline assignment: CDR1 SGHRS and CDR2 YFSETQ. The length of the CDR3 is 15 residues. The germline V and J ends were trimmed by 0 bases and 2 bases, with 12 bases remaining between them. The CDR3 region is CASSLDRGPAYEQYF. The CDR3 coding sequence is TGCGCCAGCAGCTTGGATAGGGGCCCGGCCTACGAGCAGTACTTC.

J is TRBJ1-1 and V is TRBV30, with D perhaps TRBD1 (6 bases). Trimming removed 3 bases from V and 6 bases from J, with 14 bases in between. This CDR3 comprises 13 residues. Germline lookup yields CDR1 GTSNPN and CDR2 SVGIG (reference sequence). CDR3 region: CAWSRGRGAEAFF. The CDR3 region has the DNA TGTGCCTGGAGCAGGGGTCGGGGGGCTGAAGCTTTCTTT.

In this sample, this clone turned up a few times. V is TRBV29-1 and J is TRBJ1-1; D possibly corresponds to TRBD1 (5 bases). The V end was cut by 6 bases, the J end by 7 bases, with 15 bases between. The CDR3 runs 12 residues. Germline assignment: CDR1 SQVTM and CDR2 ANQGSEA. CDR3 sequence (DNA): TGCAGCGTAGAGGCGACAGCATATGAAGCTTTCTTT. Translated, it gives CSVEATAYEAFF.

The chain joins TRBV7-9 to TRBJ1-5; TRBD1 might be the D (5 bases). V lost 1 base and J lost 7, with 14 bases in between. Germline lookup yields CDR1 SEHNR and CDR2 FQNEAQ (reference sequence). There are 15 residues in the CDR3. CDR3 DNA: TGTGCCAGCAGCTTAGAGGGCGAAAGGGGACAGCCCCAGCATTTT. Translated, it gives CASSLEGERGQPQHF. The full variable domain, rest sourced from reference TRBV7-9 and TRBJ1-5, is DTGVSQNPRHKITKRGQNVTFRCDPISEHNRLYWYRQTLGQGPEFLTYFQNEAQLEKSRLLSDRFSAERPKGSFSTLEIQRTEQGDSAMYLCASSLEGERGQPQHFGDGTRLSIL.

This rearrangement joins TRBV5-6 to TRBJ1-2; 8 nucleotides line up with TRBD1. The CDR3 consists of 14 residues. With V trimmed by 4 bases and J by 2 bases, 4 bases remained unmatched. Germline V gene sequence: CDR1 SGHDT, CDR2 YYEEEE. The CDR3 region is CASSRDRKNYGYTF. The CDR3 nucleotides read TGTGCCAGCAGCCGGGACAGGAAGAACTATGGCTACACCTTC.

The chain links TRBV14 to TRBJ2-1, with a weak D call TRBD1 (6 bases). Germline V CDR1 and CDR2: SGHDN, FVKESK. This CDR3 spans 18 amino acids. The V end lost 3 bases, the J end lost 0 bases, and 18 bases lay between the germline ends. The CDR3 nucleotides read TGTGCCAGCAGCCACCTACGAACAGGGACGAACTCCTACAATGAGCAGTTCTTC. Its protein product is CASSHLRTGTNSYNEQFF.

The chain links TRBV7-9 to TRBJ1-2; 7 bases agree with TRBD1. The V gene end was trimmed by 5 bases and the J gene end by 7 bases; junction bases not matched to a gene: 10. CDR1 is SEHNR and CDR2 is FQNEAQ in the germline V gene (reference sequence). There are 14 residues in the CDR3. CDR3 in DNA: TGTGCCAGCAGCCGTTGGGACAGCGAAACTGGCTACACCTTC. Its protein is CASSRWDSETGYTF.